The text below deals with one TCR beta chain. This CDR3 region has 15 residues. V gave up 6 bases and J gave up 0 bases, with 14 bases separating them. The germline V gene encodes CDR1 MNHEY and CDR2 SVGAGI. This entry is derived from a study of T cell responses to AZD1222 COVID-19 vaccine. Profiling relied on immunoSEQ multiplex PCR, and the TCRdb table lists in-frame clones only, not all of them. The sample has around 150,000 clones, around nine tenths seen once. This sequence was found in an adult in good health. Sequenced here: peripheral blood, sampled on day 0 of AZD1222 vaccination. The rearrangement links TRBV6-5 to TRBJ1-2; no definite D call. The chain's CDR3 is CASRGWLEANYGYTF. CDR3 DNA: TGTGCCAGCAGGGGATGGCTGGAAGCTAACTATGGCTACACCTTC.